This T cell receptor (beta chain) was found in a study of vaccination and CD4 T cells after COVID-19. An Oncomine TCR Beta short-read assay was used to sequence the DNA from cultured CD4+ T cells. MiXCR, run by TCRdb on the PCR reads, gives a single entry per CDR3 protein. The table has 10,000 to 15,000 distinct CDR3 sequences, roughly 50% seen once. To note about this clonotype: Its specificity is unknown.

V was trimmed by 4 bases and J by 4 bases, leaving 9 bases between them. This CDR3 contains 13 residues. The germline gives CDR1 KGHDR, CDR2 SFDVKD. The treatment here: roughly ten-day PBMC culture with coronavirus spike peptide pools or control peptides (ViraFEST assay). This clonotype was obtained from a human donor who had recovered from COVID-19. The V call is TRBV24-1, the J call TRBJ1-2, with D unclear. Sequences were obtained from CD4+ T cells from blood, cultured in vitro. This CDR3 reads CATSETYGYGYTF. CDR3 nucleotide sequence: TGTGCCACCAGTGAAACATACGGCTATGGCTACACCTTC.